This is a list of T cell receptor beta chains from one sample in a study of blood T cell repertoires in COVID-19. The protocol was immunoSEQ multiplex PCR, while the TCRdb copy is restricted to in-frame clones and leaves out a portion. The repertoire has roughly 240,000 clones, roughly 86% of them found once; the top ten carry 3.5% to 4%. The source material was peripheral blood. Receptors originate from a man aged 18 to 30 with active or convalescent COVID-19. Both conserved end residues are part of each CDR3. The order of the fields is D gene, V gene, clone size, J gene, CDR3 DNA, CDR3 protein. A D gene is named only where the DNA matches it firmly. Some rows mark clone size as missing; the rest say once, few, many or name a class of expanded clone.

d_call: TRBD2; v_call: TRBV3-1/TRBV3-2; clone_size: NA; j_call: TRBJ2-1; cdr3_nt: TGTGCCAGCACGGCGACCGGGACTAGCACTAATGAGCAGTTCTTC; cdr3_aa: CASTATGTSTNEQFF
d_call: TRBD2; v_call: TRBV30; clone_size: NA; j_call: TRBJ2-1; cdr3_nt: TGTGCCTGGAGCGGACTAGCGGGATTAGAGCAGTTCTTC; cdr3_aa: CAWSGLAGLEQFF
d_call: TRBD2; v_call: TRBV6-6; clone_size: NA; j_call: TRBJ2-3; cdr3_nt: TGTGCCAGTCTTGCTGCGGGAGGGACAGATACGCAGTATTTT; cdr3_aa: CASLAAGGTDTQYF
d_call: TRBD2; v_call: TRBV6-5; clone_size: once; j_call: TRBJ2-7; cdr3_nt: TGTGCCGGCGGGGGGTGGGAGCAGTACTTC; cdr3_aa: CAGGGWEQYF
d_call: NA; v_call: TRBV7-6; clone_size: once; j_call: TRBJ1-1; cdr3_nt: TGTGCCAGCAGCTCAAGACCACCGGGGGGAGGTAACCCAACTGAAGCTTTCTTT; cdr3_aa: CASSSRPPGGGNPTEAFF
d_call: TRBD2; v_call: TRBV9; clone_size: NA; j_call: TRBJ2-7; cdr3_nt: TGTGCCAGCAGCGCAGATAGCGGGAGGAGTTCCTACGAGCAGTACTTC; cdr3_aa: CASSADSGRSSYEQYF
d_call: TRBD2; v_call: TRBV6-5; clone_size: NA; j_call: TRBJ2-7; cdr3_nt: TGTGCCAGCAGTACGGTAGCGGGGGGGAACTACGAGCAGTACTTC; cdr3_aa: CASSTVAGGNYEQYF
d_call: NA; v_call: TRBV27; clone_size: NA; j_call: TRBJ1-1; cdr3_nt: TGTGCCAGCAGTTCCCCAGGGGCCACTGAAGCTTTCTTT; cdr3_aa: CASSSPGATEAFF
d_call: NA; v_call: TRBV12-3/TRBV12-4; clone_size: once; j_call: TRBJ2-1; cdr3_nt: TGTGCCAGCAGACAGATCCTCTACAATGAGCAGTTCTTC; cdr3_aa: CASRQILYNEQFF
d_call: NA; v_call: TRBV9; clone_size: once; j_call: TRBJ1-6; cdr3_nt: TGTGCCAGCAGCATCAGGACTGATAATTCACCCCTCCACTTT; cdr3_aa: CASSIRTDNSPLHF
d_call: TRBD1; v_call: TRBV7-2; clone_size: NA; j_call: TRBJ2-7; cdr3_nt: TGTGCCAGCAGCCTAACCGGGACAGGGACCTACGAGCAGTACTTC; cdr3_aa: CASSLTGTGTYEQYF
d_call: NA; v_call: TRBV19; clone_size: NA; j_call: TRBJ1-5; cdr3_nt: TGTGCCAGTACTGGGGGGGCTTGGCAGCCCCAGCATTTT; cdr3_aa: CASTGGAWQPQHF
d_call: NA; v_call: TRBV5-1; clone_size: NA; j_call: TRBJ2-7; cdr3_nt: TGCGCCAGCAGCAATACCTACGAGCAGTACTTC; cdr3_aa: CASSNTYEQYF
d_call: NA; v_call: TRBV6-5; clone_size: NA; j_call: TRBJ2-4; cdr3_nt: TGTGCCAGCAGGGGTGCTGGAGAAAACATTCAGTACTTC; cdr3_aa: CASRGAGENIQYF
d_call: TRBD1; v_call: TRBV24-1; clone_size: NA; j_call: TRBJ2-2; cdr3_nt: TGTGCCACCAGTGCAGACCGGACAGGGTTGGTAGGGGAGCTGTTTTTT; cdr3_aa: CATSADRTGLVGELFF
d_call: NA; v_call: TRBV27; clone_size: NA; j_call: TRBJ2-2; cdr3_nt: TGTGCCAGCAGTTGGACAGCCCAAAACACCGGGGAGCTGTTTTTT; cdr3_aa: CASSWTAQNTGELFF
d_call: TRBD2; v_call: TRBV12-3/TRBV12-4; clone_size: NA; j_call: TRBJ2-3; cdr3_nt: TGTGCCAGCAGTTCTAGCGGGAGTTGGGCGCAGTATTTT; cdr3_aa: CASSSSGSWAQYF
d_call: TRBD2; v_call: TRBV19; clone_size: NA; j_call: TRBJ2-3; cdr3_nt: TGTGCCAGTACAGCGTCTAGCGGGAGAACAGATACGCAGTATTTT; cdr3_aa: CASTASSGRTDTQYF
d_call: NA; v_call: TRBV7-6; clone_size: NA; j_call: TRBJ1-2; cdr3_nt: TGTGCCAGCAGCTTATTCCTCGCGGACATCGCCTATGGCTACACCTTC; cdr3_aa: CASSLFLADIAYGYTF
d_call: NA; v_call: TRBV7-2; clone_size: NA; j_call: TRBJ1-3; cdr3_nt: TGTGCCAGCACCCTTCAGTCCACCGTCTCTGGAAACACCATATATTTT; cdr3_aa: CASTLQSTVSGNTIYF
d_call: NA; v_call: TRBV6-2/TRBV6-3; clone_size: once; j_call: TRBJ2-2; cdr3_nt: TGTGCCAGCAGTTACACCCGACCTGGACAGAGAACCGGGGAGCTGTTTTTT; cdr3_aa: CASSYTRPGQRTGELFF
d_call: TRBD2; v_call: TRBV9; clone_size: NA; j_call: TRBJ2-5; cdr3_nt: TGTGCCAGCAGCGTAGGGCGACTAGCGGAAAACCAAGAGACCCAGTACTTC; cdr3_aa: CASSVGRLAENQETQYF
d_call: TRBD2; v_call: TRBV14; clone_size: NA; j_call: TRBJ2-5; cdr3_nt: TGTGCCAGCAGCCAGCGGAGGGAGCGGGAGCACCAAGAGACCCAGTACTTC; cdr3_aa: CASSQRREREHQETQYF
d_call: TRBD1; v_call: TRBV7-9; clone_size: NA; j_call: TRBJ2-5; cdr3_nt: TGTGCCAGCAGCTCGAGGGACAGGAGGGAGACCCAGTACTTC; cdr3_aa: CASSSRDRRETQYF
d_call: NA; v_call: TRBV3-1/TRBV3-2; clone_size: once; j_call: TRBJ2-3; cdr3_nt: TGTGCCAGCAGTCCCCGGGGGTCCACAGATACGCAGTATTTT; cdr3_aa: CASSPRGSTDTQYF
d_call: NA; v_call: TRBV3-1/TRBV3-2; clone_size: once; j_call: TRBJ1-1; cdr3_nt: TGTGCCAGCAGCCCAGGCCACACTGAAGCTTTCTTT; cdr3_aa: CASSPGHTEAFF
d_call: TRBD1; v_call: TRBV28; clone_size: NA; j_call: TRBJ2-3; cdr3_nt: TGTGCCAGCAACGTACAGGGGGGCACAGATACGCAGTATTTT; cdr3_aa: CASNVQGGTDTQYF
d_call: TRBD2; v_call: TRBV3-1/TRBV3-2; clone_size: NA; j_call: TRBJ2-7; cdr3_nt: TGTGCCAGCAGCCAAATCGGACAAGCGGGGGTCTACGAGCAGTACTTC; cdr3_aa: CASSQIGQAGVYEQYF
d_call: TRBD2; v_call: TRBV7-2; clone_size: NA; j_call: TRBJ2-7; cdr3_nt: TGTGCCAGCAGCCCCCAGCCGGGGGGATCCTACGAGCAGTACTTC; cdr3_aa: CASSPQPGGSYEQYF
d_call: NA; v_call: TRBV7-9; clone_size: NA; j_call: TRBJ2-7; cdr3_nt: TGTGCCAGCACGTGGGGGCCCTACGAGCAGTACTTC; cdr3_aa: CASTWGPYEQYF
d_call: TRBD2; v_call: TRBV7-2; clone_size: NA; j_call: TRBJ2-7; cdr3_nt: TGTGCCAGCAGCCCGACTAGCCCCTCCTACGAGCAGTACTTC; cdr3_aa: CASSPTSPSYEQYF
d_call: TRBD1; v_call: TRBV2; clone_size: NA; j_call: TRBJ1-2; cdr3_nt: TGTGCCAGCAGTGTCGATGGGACAGGAGGCTACACCTTC; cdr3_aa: CASSVDGTGGYTF
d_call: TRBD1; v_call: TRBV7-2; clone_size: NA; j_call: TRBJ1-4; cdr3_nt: TGTGCCAGCAGCGCTCAAGGGACAGAGAATGAAAAACTGTTTTTT; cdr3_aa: CASSAQGTENEKLFF
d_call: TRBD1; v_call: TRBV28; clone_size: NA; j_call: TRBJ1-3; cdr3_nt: TGTGCCAGCAGCCACCGGGACAGGGAGCACACCATATATTTT; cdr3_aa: CASSHRDREHTIYF
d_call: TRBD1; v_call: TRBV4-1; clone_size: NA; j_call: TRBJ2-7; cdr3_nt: TGCGCCAGCAGCCAAGATGGGACAGACTCCTACGAGCAGTACTTC; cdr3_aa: CASSQDGTDSYEQYF
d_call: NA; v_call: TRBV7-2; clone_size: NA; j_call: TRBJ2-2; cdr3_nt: TGTGCCAGCAGCTTAGCTAGCGGGAACACCGGGGAGCTGTTTTTT; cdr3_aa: CASSLASGNTGELFF
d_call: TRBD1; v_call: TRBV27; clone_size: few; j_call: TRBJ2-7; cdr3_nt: TGTGCCAGCAGTTTAACACAGGGGGCGCGTGAGCAGTACTTC; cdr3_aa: CASSLTQGAREQYF
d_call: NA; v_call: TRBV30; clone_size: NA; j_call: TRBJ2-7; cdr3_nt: TGTGCCTGGAGTCTGATTCTTACAGGACACACCGATCACTACGAGCAGTACTTC; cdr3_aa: CAWSLILTGHTDHYEQYF
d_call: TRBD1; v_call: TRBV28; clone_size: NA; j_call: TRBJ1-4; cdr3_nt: TGTGCCAGCAGTCTCGGAGGTCTAGGGGGACAGCTTAATGAAAAACTGTTTTTT; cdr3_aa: CASSLGGLGGQLNEKLFF
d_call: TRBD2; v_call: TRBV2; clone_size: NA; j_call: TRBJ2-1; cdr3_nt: TGTGCCAGCAGTCAAGGGACGGGACTAGCGGGGGGGAAGGGTGAGCAGTTCTTC; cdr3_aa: CASSQGTGLAGGKGEQFF
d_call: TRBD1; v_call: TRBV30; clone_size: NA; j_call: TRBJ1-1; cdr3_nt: TGTGCCTGGAGTAGGGACAGCAACACTGAAGCTTTCTTT; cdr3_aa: CAWSRDSNTEAFF
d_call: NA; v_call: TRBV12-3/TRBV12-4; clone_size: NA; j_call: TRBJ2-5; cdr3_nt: TGTGCCAGCAGTTTTCCGGGGGAGACCCAGTACTTC; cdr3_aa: CASSFPGETQYF
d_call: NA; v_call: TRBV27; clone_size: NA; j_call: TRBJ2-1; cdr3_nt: TGTGCCAGCAGTTGGTCCCGGCCAGGGGCCTACAATGAGCAGTTCTTC; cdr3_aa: CASSWSRPGAYNEQFF
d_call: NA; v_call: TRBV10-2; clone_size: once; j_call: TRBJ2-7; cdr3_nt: TGCGCCAGCGGGGAGGGGGGGAAGTACTTC; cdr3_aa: CASGEGGKYF
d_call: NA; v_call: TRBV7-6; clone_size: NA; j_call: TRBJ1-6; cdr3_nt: TGTGCCAGCAGCTTAACACAGGGCAGGGGTTCACCCCTCCACTTT; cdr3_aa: CASSLTQGRGSPLHF
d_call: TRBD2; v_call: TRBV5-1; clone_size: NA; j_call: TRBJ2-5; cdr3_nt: TGCGCCAGCAGCCCCGGGACTAGCGGGGGGACCCAGTACTTC; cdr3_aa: CASSPGTSGGTQYF
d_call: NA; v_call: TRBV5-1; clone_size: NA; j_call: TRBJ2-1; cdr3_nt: TGCGCCAGCAGCTCCTATCAGGGCTATAATGAGCAGTTCTTC; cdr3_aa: CASSSYQGYNEQFF
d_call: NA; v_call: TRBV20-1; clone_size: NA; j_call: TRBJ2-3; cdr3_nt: TGCAGTGCTAGTCGCGCGGGGGCAGCAGATACGCAGTATTTT; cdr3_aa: CSASRAGAADTQYF
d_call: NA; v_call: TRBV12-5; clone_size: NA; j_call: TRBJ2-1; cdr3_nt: TGTGCTAGTGGCCGACCCGGGGGAACCTACAATGAGCAGTTCTTC; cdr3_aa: CASGRPGGTYNEQFF
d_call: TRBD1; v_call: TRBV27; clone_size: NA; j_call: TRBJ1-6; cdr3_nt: TGTGCCAGCAGTTTCTCAGTCCGACAGGGGTATTCACCCCTCCACTTT; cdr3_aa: CASSFSVRQGYSPLHF
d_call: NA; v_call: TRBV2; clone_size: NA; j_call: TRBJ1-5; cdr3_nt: TGTGCCAGCAGGACAGTTAGCAATCAGCCCCAGCATTTT; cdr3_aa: CASRTVSNQPQHF
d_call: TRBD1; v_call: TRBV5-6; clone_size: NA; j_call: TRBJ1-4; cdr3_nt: TGTGCCAGCAGCTTTGGACAGGGGTATAGGGGGGGTGAAAAACTGTTTTTT; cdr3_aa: CASSFGQGYRGGEKLFF
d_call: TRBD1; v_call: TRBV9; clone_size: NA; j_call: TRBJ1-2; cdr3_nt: TGTGCCAGCAGCGTAGAAGGCAGGGGGAGCTACACCTTC; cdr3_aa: CASSVEGRGSYTF
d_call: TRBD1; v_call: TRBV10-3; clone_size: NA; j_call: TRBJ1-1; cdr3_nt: TGTGCCATCACACGGGACAGGAACCTGAACACTGAAGCTTTCTTT; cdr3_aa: CAITRDRNLNTEAFF